This is a list of T cell receptor beta chains from one sample in a study of shared clonotypes between healthy human individuals. The method was immunoSEQ multiplex PCR; TCRdb's version includes in-frame clones alone and lacks a portion of them. The repertoire holds around 720,000 clones, with less than 80% as singletons. Specimen: memory CD4+ T cells sorted from blood. These receptors were obtained from a woman between 25 and 40 years old in good health. Both conserved end residues are part of each CDR3. D genes are given only for firm matches. Rows may omit the clone size; those that give it use once, few, many or a size class.

CDR3 length	V gene	D gene	clone size	J gene	CDR3 DNA	CDR3 protein
12	TRBV7-2	NA	NA	TRBJ2-7	TGTGCCAGCAGCTCCGCCCCCTACGAGCAGTACTTC	CASSSAPYEQYF
13	TRBV10-3	TRBD1	once	TRBJ1-5	TGTGCCATCAGGGACAGGGACTTGGGGCCCCAGCATTTT	CAIRDRDLGPQHF
16	TRBV4-1	NA	NA	TRBJ2-5	TGCGCCAGCAGCCAAGATATACAGCGGATACAAGAGACCCAGTACTTC	CASSQDIQRIQETQYF
16	TRBV28	TRBD2	once	TRBJ2-2	TGTGCCAGCAGTTTAGGGACTACCAACCTGCACCGGGAGCTGTTTTTT	CASSLGTTNLHRELFF
13	TRBV6-6	TRBD1	NA	TRBJ1-2	TGTGCCAGCAGTCCCTTCACAGGGGGTGGCTACACCTTC	CASSPFTGGGYTF
14	TRBV2	NA	few	TRBJ1-5	TGTGCCAGCAGCGACCGGGGAGGGGATCAGCCCCAGCATTTT	CASSDRGGDQPQHF
17	TRBV2	TRBD2	NA	TRBJ2-7	TGTGCCAGCACCCCGGTGGTTGGGGCGGGAGGTCGATACGAGCAGTACTTC	CASTPVVGAGGRYEQYF
13	TRBV19	TRBD1	NA	TRBJ2-7	TGTGCCAGTAGAGGGGACAGGGGCGACGAGCAGTACTTC	CASRGDRGDEQYF
17	TRBV19	NA	once	TRBJ1-2	TGTGCCAGTAGTATTTCCTCACTCCAAAACAGAGAGCGAGGCTACACCTTC	CASSISSLQNRERGYTF
12	TRBV19	NA	NA	TRBJ2-7	TGTGCCAGTAGTTCTTACTCCTACGAGCAGTACTTC	CASSSYSYEQYF